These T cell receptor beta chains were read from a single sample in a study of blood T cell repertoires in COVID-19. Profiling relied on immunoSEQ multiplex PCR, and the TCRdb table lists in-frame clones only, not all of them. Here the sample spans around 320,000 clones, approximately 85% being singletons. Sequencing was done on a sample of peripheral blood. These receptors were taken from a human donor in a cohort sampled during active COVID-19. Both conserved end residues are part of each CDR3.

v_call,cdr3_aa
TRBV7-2,CASSQGRLYEQYF
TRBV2,CASEVDRTNSPLHF
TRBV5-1,CASSQGRGLFYNSPLHF
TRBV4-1,CASSQAGYTGELFF
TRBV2,CASSRQGATGELFF
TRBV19,CASSNPPQGGNQPQHF
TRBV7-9,CASSEVAVLAGELFF
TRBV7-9,CASSPSTGGKTEAFF
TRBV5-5,CASSLASYNSPLHF
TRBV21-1,CASSNPGTGRYVNTEAFF
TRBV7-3,CASSSGTGEGYTF
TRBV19,CASTHAPYRDKSNYGYTF
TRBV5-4,CASTIGTGALDEQFF
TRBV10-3,CAISHTSGGDEQYF
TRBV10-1,CASRAASGGDGTGELFF
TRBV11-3,CASSTSGTGVREQYF
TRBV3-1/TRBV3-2,CASSPRDRYGYTF
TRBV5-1,CASSLGQGANQPQHF
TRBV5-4,CASSYGQATEAFF
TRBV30,CAWRGLTEAFF
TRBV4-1,CASSQETGRDTQYF
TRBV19,CASSTQAGITGELFF
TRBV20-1,CSASPMDTQYF
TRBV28,CASGGSRSGTDTQYF
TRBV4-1,CASSRRGTNYGYTF
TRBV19,CASSIVGTSGFPSSYNEQFF
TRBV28,CASSTLGRGYGYTF
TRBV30,CAWSVLGGFNSPLHF
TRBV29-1,CSVSQGSSGNTIYF
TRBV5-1,CASSPLSGPGGEQYF
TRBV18,CASSPRGDNYYGYTF
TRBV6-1,CASSEVRRRNYGYTF
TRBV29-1,CSDKRGGTDTQYF
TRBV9,CASSAIPRGQASSGANVLTF
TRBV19,CASSIWGGGGPQHF
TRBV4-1,CASSQDILLRDEAFF
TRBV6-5,CASSYTRQAADTQYF
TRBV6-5,CASTPRDRGSDEQYF
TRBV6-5,CASIQVYEQYF
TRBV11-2,CASSSGSSSRDYGYTF
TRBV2,CASSPNRVGYTF
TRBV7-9,CASIGRANTQYF
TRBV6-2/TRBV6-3,CASSYPGTLYNEQFF
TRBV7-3,CASSTYTGLEQYF
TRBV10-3,CAISDPGTSGVNEQFF
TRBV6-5,CASSADRWGTEAFF
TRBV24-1,CATSISGGPNTGELFF
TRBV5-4,CASSLRTGRGTDTQYF
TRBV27,CASSTSGNQYF
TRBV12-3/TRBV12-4,CASRALRGDEQFF
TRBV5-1,CASSAGTGSTGELFF
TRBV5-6,CASYPRRRGSYEQYF
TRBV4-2,CASSQDQQGNEQFF
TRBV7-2,CASSLGADEQFF
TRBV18,CASSPTGFDGYTF
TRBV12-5,CASGAVGSWGYTF
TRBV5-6,CASSLFIPGQGAFTGELFF
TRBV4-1,CASSRDSNNYGYTF
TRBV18,CASSPGTRSYEQYF
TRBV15,CATSFTSAGSYEQYF